This passage covers 32 T cell receptor beta chains from one sample sequenced in a study of OX40 agonist ivuxolimab in advanced cancers. Assay: immunoSEQ multiplex PCR; the TCRdb copy retains only in-frame clones and omits some. The sample has about 92,000 clones; 90% to 95% are singletons. The sequenced sample was CD4+ or CD8+ T cells sorted from blood, obtained in a trial of the OX40 agonist ivuxolimab. Receptor source: an adult with an advanced solid tumor such as melanoma, head and neck, liver or kidney cancer.

This chain connects TRBV11-2 to TRBJ2-3; 12 positions match TRBD2. The CDR3 is made up of 15 amino acids. Germline trimming cut 5 bases from V and 4 bases from J; bases unmatched to any gene: 4. Looked up from germline, CDR1 is SGHAT and CDR2 is FQNNGV. CDR3 bases: TGTGCCAGCAGCCCTACTAGCGGGAGGTCAGATACGCAGTATTTT. Amino acid sequence: CASSPTSGRSDTQYF. Together with reference TRBV11-2 and TRBJ2-3, the CDR3 gives the full variable domain: EAGVAQSPRYKIIEKRQSVAFWCNPISGHATLYWYQQILGQGPKLLIQFQNNGVVDDSQLPKDRFSAERLKGVDSTLKIQPAKLEDSAVYLCASSPTSGRSDTQYFGPGTRLTVL.

The rearrangement links TRBV7-9 to TRBJ2-1; no definite D call. Trimming removed 0 bases from V and 7 bases from J, with 4 bases in between. CDR1 SEHNR and CDR2 FQNEAQ come from the germline V gene (reference sequence). There are 12 residues in the CDR3. Written as DNA, the CDR3 is TGTGCCAGCAGCTTAGCCCGGAATGAGCAGTTCTTC. It codes for CASSLARNEQFF.

The CDR3 spells CASSQGTGASGANVLTF. In nucleotides, the CDR3 is TGTGCCAGCTCACAGGGGACAGGGGCCTCTGGGGCCAACGTCCTGACTTTC. This chain connects TRBV18 to TRBJ2-6; 10 positions agree with TRBD1. CDR3 length: 17 residues. Unmatched junction bases numbered 3, after V lost 4 bases and J lost 0 bases. Germline V lookup: CDR1 KGHSH, CDR2 LQKENI.

This chain connects TRBV5-4 to TRBJ2-1; perhaps D is TRBD1 or TRBD2 (5 bases each). CDR1 is SGHNT, CDR2 YYREEE, per germline (reference sequence). The V end was cut by 4 bases, the J end by 7 bases, with 18 bases between. The CDR3 covers 15 residues. The CDR3 sequence is CASSTPGTSTNEQFF. Written as DNA, the CDR3 is TGTGCCAGCAGCACCCCCGGGACCAGCACTAATGAGCAGTTCTTC.

The chain carries TRBV9 and TRBJ2-5; possible D gene TRBD1, 6 bases. The V gene's germline CDR1 is SGDLS and CDR2 YYNGEE. The CDR3 loop spans 15 amino acids. Trimming left V 0 bases short and J 1 base short, with 10 bases between. In nucleotides, the CDR3 is TGTGCCAGCAGCGTAGGGCCAGGGGTCCAAGAGACCCAGTACTTC. This sequence encodes CASSVGPGVQETQYF.

The chain couples TRBV7-2 to TRBJ2-7; D is possibly TRBD1 (6 bases). Germline V gene data show CDR1 as SGHTA and CDR2 as FQGNSA. The V and J ends lost 5 bases and 7 bases respectively, with 18 bases between them. CDR3 length: 14 residues. The DNA of the CDR3 is TGTGCCAGCAGCCCACAGGGTGGGGGTTTTGAGCAGTACTTC. As protein: CASSPQGGGFEQYF.

This clone was counted between two and nine times. This rearrangement joins TRBV19 to TRBJ1-6, with D maybe TRBD1 (5 bases). The CDR3 runs 16 residues. Germline loops: CDR1 LNHDA, CDR2 SQIVND (reference sequence). V was cut by 5 bases and J by 5 bases, with 16 bases left in between. The CDR3 sequence is CASSAKGWVNNSPLHF. Written as DNA, the CDR3 is TGTGCCAGTAGTGCGAAGGGGTGGGTAAATAATTCACCCCTCCACTTT.

The chain is built from TRBV4-2 and TRBJ2-2; D might be TRBD2 (5 bases). Germline assignment: CDR1 LGHNA and CDR2 YNFKEQ. V lost 2 bases and J 2 bases, leaving 15 bases between the germline ends. This CDR3 has 17 amino acids. The CDR3 region is CASSQITRRDNTGELFF. In nucleotides, the CDR3 is TGTGCCAGCAGCCAAATTACTAGAAGAGACAACACCGGGGAGCTGTTTTTT.

The J gene is TRBJ2-7, the V gene TRBV21-1; the DNA was not used to check the table's D call, TRBD2. TRBV21-1 is designated a pseudogene. The length of the CDR3 is 12 residues. This CDR3 is CASSKVEDEQYF. Here the CDR3 DNA reads TGTGCCAGCAGCAAAGTCGAGGACGAGCAGTACTTC.

Only a few counts were recorded for this clone. CDR3 protein: CASSFRRGSNQPQHF. Here the CDR3 DNA reads TGTGCCAGCAGCTTCCGCAGGGGAAGCAATCAGCCCCAGCATTTT. The chain combines TRBV6-1 with TRBJ1-5; D might be TRBD1 (6 bases). CDR1 is MNHNS and CDR2 is SASEGT in the germline V gene. Trimming stripped 6 bases from V and 1 base from J, with 13 bases between. CDR3 size: 15 residues.

There are a few counts of this clone. This chain links TRBV6-5 with TRBJ1-5; perhaps TRBD1 as D (6 bases). The CDR3 totals 14 residues. Trimming removed 5 bases at V and 6 bases at J, with 14 bases between. The germline CDR1 and CDR2 sequences are MNHEY and SVGAGI. CDR3 DNA sequence: TGTGCCAGCAGTACCGACAGGTGGGTTCAGCCCCAGCATTTT. Translated, it gives CASSTDRWVQPQHF.

In its sample, this clone was seen a few times. The chain carries TRBV7-9 and TRBJ1-1; D is uncertain. The CDR3 has 15 residues. V gave up 2 bases and J gave up 1 base, with 11 bases separating them. CDR1 and CDR2 from the germline V gene are SEHNR and FQNEAQ (reference sequence). CDR3 region: CASSLRKEGNTEAFF. The CDR3 nucleotides are TGTGCCAGCAGCTTAAGGAAGGAGGGGAACACTGAAGCTTTCTTT. The whole variable domain, filled in from reference TRBV7-9 and TRBJ1-1, reads DTGVSQNPRHKITKRGQNVTFRCDPISEHNRLYWYRQTLGQGPEFLTYFQNEAQLEKSRLLSDRFSAERPKGSFSTLEIQRTEQGDSAMYLCASSLRKEGNTEAFFGQGTRLTVV.

The chain couples TRBV18 to TRBJ2-5, with D perhaps matching TRBD1 or TRBD2 (5 bases each). The CDR3 consists of 15 residues. Trimming took off 3 bases at V and 2 bases at J, with 13 bases between the two ends. The germline gives CDR1 KGHSH, CDR2 LQKENI. CDR3 region: CASSPPGDRQETQYF. CDR3 DNA: TGTGCCAGCTCACCCCCCGGGGACCGACAAGAGACCCAGTACTTC.

This clone was seen just once. The chain couples TRBV29-1 to TRBJ2-1; 7 nucleotides align to TRBD2. Germline assignment: CDR1 SQVTM and CDR2 ANQGSEA. This CDR3 has 14 residues. The V and J ends lost 6 bases and 1 base, in that order; junction bases with no gene match: 6. In DNA form, the CDR3 reads TGCAGCGTCAGAGAGCGGGGTTCCTACAATGAGCAGTTCTTC. Encoded protein: CSVRERGSYNEQFF.

This chain connects TRBV7-9 to TRBJ1-2; D is uncertain. Trimming cost V 1 base and J 0 bases, with 12 bases left between them. The CDR3 has 16 amino acids. Germline V lookup: CDR1 SEHNR, CDR2 FQNEAQ (reference sequence). CDR3 region: CASSLGAGRANYGYTF. As DNA, the CDR3 is TGTGCCAGCAGCTTAGGCGCGGGCAGAGCTAACTATGGCTACACCTTC.

The CDR3 DNA sequence: TGTGCCAGCTCGAGGAGGGGGGCCGGGGACACTGAAGCTTTCTTT. Amino acids: CASSRRGAGDTEAFF. The V call is TRBV18, the J call TRBJ1-1, with a weak D call TRBD1 (6 bases). Per the germline V gene, CDR1 is KGHSH and CDR2 is LQKENI. There are 15 residues in the CDR3. V lost 6 bases and J 3 bases, leaving 17 bases between the germline ends.

This clone was picked up a small number of times. The chain is built from TRBV29-1 and TRBJ2-7; TRBD1 or TRBD2 may be the D gene (5 bases each). Germline CDR1 reads SQVTM; CDR2 reads ANQGSEA. V lost 3 bases and J lost 7, with 19 bases in between. The CDR3 extends over 14 amino acids. The DNA of the CDR3 is TGCAGCGTTGAGGCCCCGACCGACGAGGGGGAGCAGTACTTC. Translated: CSVEAPTDEGEQYF.

The V call is TRBV10-3, the J call TRBJ1-5, with D perhaps matching TRBD1 (6 bases). Deletions cut 10 bases from V and 3 bases from J, with 16 bases between. The CDR3 has 14 amino acids. Germline values: CDR1 ENHRY, CDR2 SYGVKD. The CDR3 sequence is CATKTDRPNQPQHF. The CDR3 nucleotides read TGTGCCACAAAGACCGACAGGCCCAATCAGCCCCAGCATTTT.

The chain employs TRBV11-2 and TRBJ2-7; 8 bases are shared with TRBD1. The ends lost 5 bases at V and 10 bases at J; junction bases unmatched: 7. The CDR3 has 12 residues. CDR1 and CDR2 (germline): SGHAT, FQNNGV. Here the CDR3 reads CASSATGGPQYF. In DNA form, the CDR3 reads TGTGCCAGCAGCGCAACAGGGGGTCCACAGTACTTC.

This clone was seen a few times. The CDR3 protein is CASSLTIQETQYF. DNA for the CDR3: TGTGCCAGCAGCTTGACGATACAAGAGACCCAGTACTTC. This chain uses TRBV7-2 with TRBJ2-5; D remains ambiguous. Germline loops: CDR1 SGHTA, CDR2 FQGNSA. V was cut by 3 bases and J by 2 bases, with 7 bases left in between. The CDR3 is made up of 13 amino acids.

The chain employs TRBV29-1 and TRBJ1-2, with D possibly matching TRBD1 (5 bases). Trimming took 3 bases from V and 1 from J, leaving 12 bases between them. Germline V lookup: CDR1 SQVTM, CDR2 ANQGSEA. The CDR3 consists of 14 residues. The CDR3 loop reads CSVDGQGLNYGYTF. In DNA, the CDR3 is TGCAGCGTTGACGGCCAGGGCCTTAACTATGGCTACACCTTC. The full variable domain, rest sourced from reference TRBV29-1 and TRBJ1-2, is SAVISQKPSRDICQRGTSLTIQCQVDSQVTMMFWYRQQPGQSLTLIATANQGSEATYESGFVIDKFPISRPNLTFSTLTVSNMSPEDSSIYLCSVDGQGLNYGYTFGSGTRLTVV.

The chain uses TRBV28 and TRBJ2-5, with no clear D. In germline, CDR1 is MDHEN, CDR2 SYDVKM. The ends were cut back, 5 bases at V and 1 base at J, with 11 bases in the middle. The CDR3 is made up of 14 amino acids. CDR3 in amino acids: CASSPGRFQETQYF. The CDR3 DNA reads as TGTGCCAGCAGTCCGGGTCGTTTCCAAGAGACCCAGTACTTC.

This clone was counted once. This rearrangement joins TRBV7-8 to TRBJ2-1; 9 bases line up with TRBD2. Unmatched junction bases numbered 2, after V lost 1 base and J lost 4 bases. This CDR3 is built from 15 residues. Per the germline V gene, CDR1 is SGHVS and CDR2 is FQNEAQ. CDR3 residues: CASSLGTSEYNEQFF. CDR3 sequence (DNA): TGTGCCAGCAGCTTAGGGACTAGCGAGTACAATGAGCAGTTCTTC.

The rearrangement joins TRBV7-8 to TRBJ2-7; D is unresolved. Deletions cut 1 base from V and 9 bases from J, with 16 bases between. In germline, CDR1 is SGHVS, CDR2 FQNEAQ. The CDR3 spans 14 residues. The DNA for the CDR3 is TGTGCCAGCAGCTTAGACTCTCTTTCGGGCGGGCAGTACTTC. Amino acid sequence: CASSLDSLSGGQYF.

This clone was observed once. The rearrangement uses TRBV14 and TRBJ2-1; 7 bases are shared with TRBD2. This CDR3 contains 15 residues. Germline V lookup: CDR1 SGHDN, CDR2 FVKESK. J was trimmed by 6 bases and V by 3 bases; bases with no gene match: 8. CDR3 residues: CASSQREWSGNEQFF. DNA for the CDR3: TGTGCCAGCAGCCAGCGGGAGTGGAGTGGCAATGAGCAGTTCTTC. Full variable domain (remainder filled in from reference TRBV14 and TRBJ2-1): EAGVTQFPSHSVIEKGQTVTLRCDPISGHDNLYWYRRVMGKEIKFLLHFVKESKQDESGMPNNRFLAERTGGTYSTLKVQPAELEDSGVYFCASSQREWSGNEQFFGPGTRLTVL.

This rearrangement joins TRBV29-1 to TRBJ2-7, with 9 nucleotides matching TRBD2. Trimming at V came to 4 bases and at J to 3 bases, leaving 7 bases not matched to a gene. Germline V CDR1 and CDR2: SQVTM, ANQGSEA. The CDR3 length is 14 residues. This chain's CDR3 is CSVVASGRNYEQYF. As DNA, the CDR3 is TGCAGCGTTGTGGCGAGCGGGAGGAACTACGAGCAGTACTTC.

The V call is TRBV23-1, the J call TRBJ2-2; D may be TRBD2 (7 bases). TRBV23-1 carries the ORF label, with uncertain function. CDR3 length: 21 residues. Between the trimmed V and J ends, which lost 2 bases and 1 base, there was a span of 26 bases. CDR3 amino acids: CASSQLGGALCEAVNTGELFF. The CDR3 region has the DNA TGCGCCAGCAGTCAACTGGGGGGGGCTTTATGCGAGGCGGTGAACACCGGGGAGCTGTTTTTT.

The J gene is TRBJ2-1, the V gene TRBV21-1; the table gives TRBD2 as D, unverified against the DNA. TRBV21-1 constitutes a pseudogene. This CDR3 region has 16 residues. The CDR3 loop is CASSKWGGSPYNEQFF. The CDR3 nucleotides read TGTGCCAGCAGCAAATGGGGAGGATCTCCCTACAATGAGCAGTTCTTC.

This clone has just one count. V gene TRBV14 combines with J gene TRBJ2-5; no reliable D call. Germline CDR1 and CDR2: SGHDN and FVKESK. The CDR3 has 11 residues. Trimming shortened V by 2 bases and J by 6 bases, and 4 bases separated the two germline ends. CDR3 amino acids: CASSQLQTQYF. DNA of the CDR3: TGTGCCAGCAGCCAACTGCAGACCCAGTACTTC.

This clone appeared a few times. The CDR3 coding sequence is TGTGCCAGCAGCTTAGATCTTGGGGGAAAGGGCACCGGGGAGCTGTTTTTT. Translated: CASSLDLGGKGTGELFF. The rearrangement uses TRBV11-3 and TRBJ2-2; D is possibly TRBD1 or TRBD2 (5 bases each). The V gene's germline CDR1 is SGHNT and CDR2 YENEEA. The length of the CDR3 is 17 residues. V was cut by 0 bases and J by 4 bases, with 15 bases left in between.

J is TRBJ2-3 and V is TRBV4-2; a weak D match, TRBD1 (6 bases). The germline V and J ends were trimmed by 1 base and 3 bases, with 17 bases remaining between them. Germline V gene lookup returns CDR1 LGHNA and CDR2 YNFKEQ. This CDR3 is 17 amino acids long. CDR3 in amino acids: CASSQGTDHLGTDTQYF. For the CDR3, the DNA is TGTGCCAGCAGCCAAGGGACAGACCACTTAGGAACAGATACGCAGTATTTT.

The rearrangement uses TRBV15 and TRBJ2-7, with 12 bases fitting TRBD2. V lost 4 bases and J lost 4; bases outside the gene matches: 8. The CDR3 covers 16 residues. The V gene's germline CDR1 is LNHNV and CDR2 YYDKDF (reference sequence). In DNA, the CDR3 is TGTGCCACCAGCATCCCGACTAGCGGGAGACCTTACGAGCAGTACTTC. Residues: CATSIPTSGRPYEQYF. The full variable domain, in which reference TRBV15 and TRBJ2-7 provide the parts outside the CDR3, is DAMVIQNPRYQVTQFGKPVTLSCSQTLNHNVMYWYQQKSSQAPKLLFHYYDKDFNNEADTPDNFQSRRPNTSFCFLDIRSPGLGDTAMYLCATSIPTSGRPYEQYFGPGTRLTVT.